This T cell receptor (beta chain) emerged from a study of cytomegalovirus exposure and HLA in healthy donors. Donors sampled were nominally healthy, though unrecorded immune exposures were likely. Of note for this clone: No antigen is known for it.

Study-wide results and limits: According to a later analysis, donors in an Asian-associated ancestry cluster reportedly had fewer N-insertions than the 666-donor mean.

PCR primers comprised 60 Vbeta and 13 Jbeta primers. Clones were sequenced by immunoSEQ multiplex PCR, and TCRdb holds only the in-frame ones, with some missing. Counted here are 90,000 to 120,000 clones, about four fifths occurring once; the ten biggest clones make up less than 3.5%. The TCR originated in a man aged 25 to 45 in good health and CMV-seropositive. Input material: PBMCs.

The CDR3 DNA follows: TGCAGCGTTGAGGCAGCTGGAAACACCATATATTTT. This gives the protein CSVEAAGNTIYF. The V and J genes are TRBV29-1 and TRBJ1-3; D ambiguous. Trimming shortened V by 3 bases and J by 2 bases, and 5 bases separated the two germline ends. The CDR3 is 12 amino acids. Germline lookup yields CDR1 SQVTM and CDR2 ANQGSEA.